The 25 T cell receptor beta chains below come from one sample, sequenced in a study of neurological immune-mediated disorders (dated by TCRdb to the late 2010s). The library was obtained by 5' RACE. The sequencer listed for this sample is Illumina HiSeq 2500. TCRdb redid the processing of the public reads, applying fastp at Q25 and MiXCR, and retained in-frame beta chains. Each CDR3 protein appears once, grouped with its most common genes and DNA. The sample yields 95,000 to 150,000 distinct CDR3 sequences; 3% to 3.5% were counted once. The top ten clones comprise over 1% of the sample. Material for sequencing was PBMCs. The receptor set was obtained from a young woman with multiple sclerosis.

This clonotype showed up many times. The V and J genes are TRBV12-3 or TRBV12-4 and TRBJ2-7, with TRBD1 matching 8 bases. This CDR3 is 14 amino acids long. Losses at the gene ends were 4 bases for V and 2 bases for J; bases not matched to a gene: 4. DNA of the CDR3: TGTGCCAGCAGTTCGACAGGGGCCCCCTACGAGCAGTACTTC. It yields the protein CASSSTGAPYEQYF.

This clonotype was seen repeatedly, ten times or more. The chain uses TRBV20-1 and TRBJ1-2, with D perhaps matching TRBD1 (5 bases). Germline V gene data show CDR1 as DFQATT and CDR2 as SNEGSKA (reference sequence). Trimming removed 5 bases from V and 4 bases from J, with 14 bases in between. CDR3 length: 13 amino acids. In DNA, the CDR3 is TGCAGTGCTCCTGACAGAACTTTCTATGGCTACACCTTC. It encodes CSAPDRTFYGYTF.

The table lists this clonotype with many counts. The chain uses TRBV29-1 and TRBJ2-3, with unresolved D. Germline V CDR1 and CDR2: SQVTM, ANQGSEA. The CDR3 is 14 residues long. Trimming left V 6 bases short and J 2 bases short, with 15 bases between. Written as DNA, the CDR3 is TGCAGCGTCATACCAACGGGTACCACAGATACGCAGTATTTT. Translation: CSVIPTGTTDTQYF.

This clonotype has a count of ten or more. The chain has TRBV20-1 and TRBJ2-2, with a weak D call TRBD1 (6 bases). V was cut by 2 bases and J by 4 bases, with 11 bases left in between. There are 14 residues in the CDR3. Germline CDR1 and CDR2: DFQATT and SNEGSKA (reference sequence). The CDR3 DNA follows: TGCAGTGCTAGATCCCGAGGGGGCACCGGGGAGCTGTTTTTT. Protein: CSARSRGGTGELFF.

This clonotype was detected ten times or more. CDR3 nucleotides: TGTGCCAGCTCTAGGGGGTCCGGGACCCAGTACTTC. Translating it yields CASSRGSGTQYF. V is TRBV9 and J is TRBJ2-5; perhaps TRBD1 as D (6 bases). The germline gives CDR1 SGDLS, CDR2 YYNGEE. V gave up 7 bases and J gave up 7 bases, with 14 bases separating them. The CDR3 loop spans 12 amino acids.

This clonotype was picked up a small number of times. This chain uses TRBV6-2 or TRBV6-3 with TRBJ1-2, with D possibly being TRBD1 (5 bases). The CDR3 covers 13 residues. Germline CDR1 is MNHEY and CDR2 is SVGEGT. The V gene lost 6 bases and the J gene lost 5 bases, with 13 bases spanning the gap. The CDR3 nucleotides read TGTGCCAGCAGCAAAGACAGCATTTATGGCTACACCTTC. It codes for CASSKDSIYGYTF.

This clonotype came up many times. The chain is built from TRBV21-1 and TRBJ1-2; the table gives TRBD1 as D, unverified against the DNA. TRBV21-1 is designated a pseudogene. This CDR3 region has 18 residues. The CDR3 sequence is CASSKAIGTGRKRYGYTF. DNA of the CDR3: TGTGCCAGCAGCAAAGCAATTGGGACAGGTCGGAAGCGGTATGGCTACACCTTC.

The chain carries TRBV10-1 and TRBJ2-1; 14 positions agree with TRBD2. CDR1 and CDR2 (germline): WNHNN, SYGVQD (reference sequence). V gave up 1 base and J gave up 7 bases; unmatched junction bases: 3. The CDR3 is made up of 16 amino acids. CDR3 nucleotides: TGCGCCAGCAGTGAGTTAGGACTAGCGGGGGGTAATGAGCAGTTCTTC. This translates into CASSELGLAGGNEQFF.

This clonotype has ten or more counts. This rearrangement joins TRBV7-2 to TRBJ1-6; D is ambiguous. The CDR3 runs to 15 residues. Trimming cost V 5 bases and J 9 bases, with 17 bases left between them. The V gene's germline CDR1 is SGHTA and CDR2 FQGNSA. CDR3 loop: CASSPRRSNSSPLHF. The CDR3, as DNA: TGTGCCAGCAGCCCGAGACGGTCCAACTCTTCACCCCTCCACTTT.

The sample holds many counts of this clonotype. The CDR3 sequence: CASSSRDRGSYYEQYF. In DNA, the CDR3 is TGTGCCAGCAGTTCCCGGGACAGGGGTTCGTACTACGAGCAGTACTTC. The chain links TRBV6-2 or TRBV6-3 to TRBJ2-7; 10 bases are shared with TRBD1. Germline values: CDR1 MNHEY, CDR2 SVGEGT. This CDR3 spans 16 amino acids. Unmatched junction bases numbered 9, after V lost 4 bases and J lost 3 bases.

This clonotype was recorded at least ten times. This chain joins TRBV20-1 and TRBJ2-5, with D unresolved. V was cut by 7 bases and J by 2 bases, with 11 bases left in between. The CDR3 runs 12 residues. Germline assignment: CDR1 DFQATT and CDR2 SNEGSKA (reference sequence). Here the CDR3 reads CSVGPSQETQYF. The CDR3 DNA follows: TGCAGTGTAGGGCCTTCGCAAGAGACCCAGTACTTC.

This clonotype has ten or more counts. Here the CDR3 reads CASSETARSPLHF. In DNA, the CDR3 is TGTGCCAGCAGTGAGACAGCCAGATCACCCCTCCACTTT. V and J are TRBV25-1 and TRBJ1-6; D might be TRBD1 (5 bases). V lost 3 bases, J lost 10 bases, and 10 bases lay in between. This CDR3 has 13 residues. The germline gives CDR1 MGHDK, CDR2 SYGVNS.

At least ten counts were recorded for this clonotype. The V gene is TRBV20-1, the J gene TRBJ2-5; no clear D. Trimming pared 6 bases from V and 5 bases from J, leaving 13 bases between. The CDR3 covers 12 residues. CDR1 and CDR2 (germline): DFQATT, SNEGSKA (reference sequence). The CDR3 is CSAADPLETQYF. CDR3 DNA: TGCAGTGCCGCGGACCCCTTGGAGACCCAGTACTTC.

This clonotype appeared a few times. A read error is possible here, since a much larger clone lies one base away. This rearrangement joins TRBV20-1 to TRBJ2-1; D ambiguous. Germline-derived CDR1 and CDR2 are DFQATT and SNEGSKA (reference sequence). This CDR3 is built from 12 residues. V was shortened by 7 bases and J by 6 bases, with 13 bases between the two germline ends. CDR3 residues: CSDRRAANEQFF. CDR3 sequence (DNA): TGCAGTGATAGGCGAGCTGCCAATGAGCAGTTCTTC.

This clonotype was seen ten or more times. The rearrangement links TRBV12-3 or TRBV12-4 to TRBJ1-4; D might be TRBD1 (6 bases). The CDR3 has 14 residues. V shed 7 bases and J shed 5 bases, with 14 bases lying between them. Written as DNA, the CDR3 is TGTGCCAGCAACCGGGGGGGGGCCAATGAAAAACTGTTTTTT. It is translated as CASNRGGANEKLFF.

This clonotype appeared many times. The gene calls are TRBV5-6 and TRBJ2-7; D ambiguous. The V end was cut by 1 base, the J end by 4 bases, with 9 bases between. Germline lookup yields CDR1 SGHDT and CDR2 YYEEEE. This CDR3 has 13 residues. The CDR3 reads CASSLPYLYEQYF. The CDR3 DNA sequence: TGTGCCAGCAGCTTGCCCTATTTATACGAGCAGTACTTC.

This clonotype was counted many times. The V and J genes are TRBV20-1 and TRBJ1-1; 8 bases agree with TRBD1. The CDR3 sequence is 15 residues long. CDR1 is DFQATT, CDR2 SNEGSKA, per germline (reference sequence). The J segment lost 0 bases and the V segment lost 3 bases, leaving 6 bases of the junction unmatched. In DNA form, the CDR3 reads TGCAGTGCTAGGTCAGGGGGCAAAATGAACACTGAAGCTTTCTTT. Protein: CSARSGGKMNTEAFF.

This clonotype was seen ten or more times. This chain connects TRBV27 to TRBJ1-1, with a possible D match to TRBD1 (5 bases). The CDR3 runs 13 residues. V gave up 8 bases and J gave up 1 base, with 11 bases separating them. Germline V gene lookup returns CDR1 MNHEY and CDR2 SMNVEV (reference sequence). CDR3 residues: CASGLQANTEAFF. The CDR3 nucleotides read TGTGCCAGCGGATTACAGGCGAACACTGAAGCTTTCTTT.

V and J are TRBV16 and TRBJ1-4; D perhaps matches TRBD1 (5 bases). This CDR3 spans 15 amino acids. Germline lookup yields CDR1 KGHSY and CDR2 FQNENV. V was shortened by 0 bases and J by 5 bases, with 10 bases between the two germline ends. This chain's CDR3 is CASSQSGTGNEKLFF. In DNA, the CDR3 is TGTGCCAGCAGCCAATCGGGGACGGGGAATGAAAAACTGTTTTTT.

This clonotype was counted ten times or more. This chain joins TRBV14 and TRBJ1-2, with no clear D. Deletions cut 1 base from V and 4 bases from J, with 13 bases between. Germline V gives CDR1 SGHDN, CDR2 FVKESK. The CDR3 has 15 residues. The CDR3 is CASSQARTGGYGYTF. The CDR3 region has the DNA TGTGCCAGCAGCCAAGCCCGGACCGGCGGCTATGGCTACACCTTC.

The table lists this clonotype with many counts. This chain connects TRBV7-9 to TRBJ1-1; tentative D call: TRBD1 (5 bases). The CDR3 runs 16 residues. Germline CDR1 and CDR2: SEHNR and FQNEAQ (reference sequence). Trimming shortened V by 5 bases and J by 1 base, and 17 bases separated the two germline ends. The CDR3 reads CASSDAATETNTEAFF. The CDR3 DNA follows: TGTGCCAGCAGCGACGCCGCGACAGAGACGAACACTGAAGCTTTCTTT.

At least ten counts were recorded for this clonotype. The genes are TRBV5-1 and TRBJ2-2; 8 bases are shared with TRBD2. In germline, CDR1 is SGHRS, CDR2 YFSETQ. This CDR3 contains 14 residues. V trimming: 5 bases; J trimming: 5 bases; junction bases outside the gene matches: 5. The CDR3 region is CASSRGGRTGELFF. The CDR3 bases are TGCGCCAGCAGTCGGGGGGGCAGGACCGGGGAGCTGTTTTTT.

The table lists this clonotype with many counts. The chain links TRBV20-1 to TRBJ1-5; D is uncertain. Germline CDR1 and CDR2: DFQATT and SNEGSKA (reference sequence). V lost 3 bases and J 0 bases, leaving 9 bases between the germline ends. CDR3 length equals 14 residues. CDR3 region: CSARAKYSNQPQHF. CDR3 nucleotide sequence: TGCAGTGCTAGGGCAAAGTATAGCAATCAGCCCCAGCATTTT.

At least ten counts were recorded for this clonotype. J is TRBJ2-1 and V is TRBV15, with TRBD2 as a possible D gene (6 bases). This CDR3 has 15 amino acids. The germline CDR1 and CDR2 sequences are LNHNV and YYDKDF (reference sequence). Trimming removed 0 bases from V and 4 bases from J, with 10 bases in between. CDR3 coding DNA: TGTGCCACCAGCAGAGAGGGCGGGGCGTACAATGAGCAGTTCTTC. Translating gives CATSREGGAYNEQFF.

This clonotype showed up many times. The V gene is TRBV20-1, the J gene TRBJ2-7; D tentatively fits TRBD1 or TRBD2 (6 bases each). The CDR3 runs 13 residues. Germline V CDR1 and CDR2: DFQATT, SNEGSKA (reference sequence). Trimming took off 3 bases at V and 4 bases at J, with 13 bases between the two ends. The CDR3 DNA follows: TGCAGTGCTAGCGGTCAGGGGACTTACGAGCAGTACTTC. Its translation: CSASGQGTYEQYF.